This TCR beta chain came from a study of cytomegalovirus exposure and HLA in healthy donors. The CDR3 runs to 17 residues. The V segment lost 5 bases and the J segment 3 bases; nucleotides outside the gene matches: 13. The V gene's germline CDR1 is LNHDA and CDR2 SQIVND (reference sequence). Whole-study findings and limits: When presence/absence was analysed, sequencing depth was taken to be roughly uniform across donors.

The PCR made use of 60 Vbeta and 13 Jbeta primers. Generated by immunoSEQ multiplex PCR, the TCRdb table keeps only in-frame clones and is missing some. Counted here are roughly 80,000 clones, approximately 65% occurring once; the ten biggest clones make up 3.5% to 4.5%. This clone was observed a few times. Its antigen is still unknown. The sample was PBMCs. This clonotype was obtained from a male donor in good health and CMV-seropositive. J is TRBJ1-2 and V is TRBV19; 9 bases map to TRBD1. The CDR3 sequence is CASSSTGGSTLYYGYTF. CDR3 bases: TGTGCCAGTAGTTCAACAGGGGGCAGTACGCTCTACTATGGCTACACCTTC. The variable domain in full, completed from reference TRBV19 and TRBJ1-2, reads DGGITQSPKYLFRKEGQNVTLSCEQNLNHDAMYWYRQDPGQGLRLIYYSQIVNDFQKGDIAEGYSVSREKKESFPLTVTSAQKNPTAFYLCASSSTGGSTLYYGYTFGSGTRLTVV.